This is a list of T cell receptor beta chains from one sample in a study of shared clonotypes between healthy human individuals. The repertoire was sequenced with immunoSEQ multiplex PCR; TCRdb's copy has only in-frame clones and lacks some. The sample lists about a million clones, 77% occurring once. Sequencing was done on a sample of memory CD4+ T cells from PBMCs. Receptors originate from a man between 18 and 35 years old in good health. Some clones in this sample may be carry-over from other donors' samples. CDR3s include the opening cysteine and the closing phenylalanine or tryptophan. Fields, in order: J gene, D gene, V gene, clone size, CDR3 DNA, CDR3 protein. A D gene is named only where the DNA matches it firmly. Some rows mark clone size as missing; the rest say once, few, many or name a class of expanded clone.

TRBJ2-4 NA TRBV15 NA TGTGCCACCAGCAGAGTCTTGGGGGGTTCCATTCAGTACTTC CATSRVLGGSIQYF
TRBJ2-1 TRBD2 TRBV5-1 NA TGCGCCAGCAGCTTGGAATTTAGCGGGAGGGGCAATGAGCAGTTCTTC CASSLEFSGRGNEQFF
TRBJ2-3 TRBD1 TRBV4-2 NA TGTGCCAGCAGCCAAGCACACAGGGGGTCCACAGATACGCAGTATTTT CASSQAHRGSTDTQYF
TRBJ2-6 NA TRBV18 NA TGTGCCAGCTCACAGGGCCTCCTCGGGGCCAACGTCCTGACTTTC CASSQGLLGANVLTF
TRBJ2-3 NA TRBV20-1 NA TGCAGTGCTTTACACGTTACGCAGTATTTT CSALHVTQYF
TRBJ2-7 TRBD2 TRBV5-1 NA TGCGCCAGCAGCCCTAGCGGGAGCCCCTACGAGCAGTACTTC CASSPSGSPYEQYF
TRBJ2-7 NA TRBV28 NA TGTGCCAGCAGTTTACGGCCGGGCTCCTACGAGCAGTACTTC CASSLRPGSYEQYF
TRBJ2-7 NA TRBV2 once TGTGCCAGCAGAGGCGGGACAGTAAGTCGCTACGAGCAGTACTTC CASRGGTVSRYEQYF
TRBJ2-1 TRBD2 TRBV7-3 NA TGTGCCAGCAGCTTAAGGGCGGGAGATGAGCAGTTCTTC CASSLRAGDEQFF
TRBJ1-1 NA TRBV7-9 NA TGTGCTATCGCTGGGTTACTCATGAACACTGAAGCTTTCTTT CAIAGLLMNTEAFF
TRBJ1-5 NA TRBV30 NA TGTGCCTGGAGTGACGGCCCCAATCAGCCCCAGCATTTT CAWSDGPNQPQHF
TRBJ2-7 TRBD1 TRBV25-1 NA TGTGCCAGCAGTCCAACGGGGACAGGCGGTCGAGAGGAGCAGTACTTC CASSPTGTGGREEQYF
TRBJ1-1 NA TRBV15 once TGTGCCACCAGCACCCACGGAAATGAAGCTTTCTTT CATSTHGNEAFF
TRBJ2-7 TRBD2 TRBV28 NA TGTGCCAGCAGTTTGGGGGGGGCTAGCGGGAAAATGAGCGAGCAGTACTTC CASSLGGASGKMSEQYF
TRBJ1-2 NA TRBV19 once TGTGCCAGTAGCTCCAACTCTAACTATGGCTACACCTTC CASSSNSNYGYTF
TRBJ1-5 NA TRBV5-6 NA TGTGCCAGCAGCTTGGCTTCACCAAATCAGCCCCAGCATTTT CASSLASPNQPQHF
TRBJ2-4 NA TRBV5-6 once TGTGCCAGCAGCTTGGGGCACAAAAACATTCAGTACTTC CASSLGHKNIQYF
TRBJ2-7 NA TRBV28 NA TGTGCCAGCAGTTTAGACCCCGCGGTCGTCCAGCAGTACTTC CASSLDPAVVQQYF
TRBJ1-5 NA TRBV7-2 many TGTGCCAGCAGCTTAGGATCGGGGGCTGTGAACGGTCAGCCCCAGCATTTT CASSLGSGAVNGQPQHF
TRBJ1-2 NA TRBV19 NA NA CASSFLENYGYTF
TRBJ1-1 TRBD1 TRBV7-2 NA TGTGCCAGCAGCAAGGGGGCAGGAACTGAAGCTTTCTTT CASSKGAGTEAFF
TRBJ2-5 TRBD1 TRBV5-6 once TGTGCCAGCAGCCCCGGGACAGGGGCTTCGGAGACCCAGTACTTC CASSPGTGASETQYF
TRBJ1-1 TRBD1 TRBV6-1 NA TGTGCCAGCATCCAGGGGGGAGATAGCACTGAAGCTTTCTTT CASIQGGDSTEAFF
TRBJ2-1 NA TRBV30 NA TGTGCCTGGAGTTCCGTCAGAAACAATGAGCAGTTCTTC CAWSSVRNNEQFF
TRBJ1-1 NA TRBV5-1 once TGCGCCAGCAGCCTTGAGGTGAACACTGAAGCTTTCTTT CASSLEVNTEAFF
TRBJ2-3 NA TRBV5-1 NA TGCGCCAGCAGCTTGCCGGGAAGCACAGATACGCAGTATTTT CASSLPGSTDTQYF
TRBJ2-6 NA TRBV18 NA TGTGCCAGCTCCCTTAGCTCTGGGGCCAACGTCCTGACTTTC CASSLSSGANVLTF
TRBJ1-2 TRBD1 TRBV6-6 NA TGTGCCAGCAGTCAGGACAGGGGGCATGGCTACACCTTC CASSQDRGHGYTF
TRBJ2-7 TRBD1 TRBV4-1 once TGCGCCAGCAGCCAAGCCCCGACAGGGAGCTACGAGCAGTACTTC CASSQAPTGSYEQYF
TRBJ2-5 NA TRBV5-1 NA TGCGCCAGCAGCCCTCGACGGACTGAAGACGTCTCCAGGGAGACCCAGTACTTC CASSPRRTEDVSRETQYF
TRBJ2-3 NA TRBV11-3 NA TGTGCCAGCAGTACTAGCACAGATACGCAGTATTTT CASSTSTDTQYF